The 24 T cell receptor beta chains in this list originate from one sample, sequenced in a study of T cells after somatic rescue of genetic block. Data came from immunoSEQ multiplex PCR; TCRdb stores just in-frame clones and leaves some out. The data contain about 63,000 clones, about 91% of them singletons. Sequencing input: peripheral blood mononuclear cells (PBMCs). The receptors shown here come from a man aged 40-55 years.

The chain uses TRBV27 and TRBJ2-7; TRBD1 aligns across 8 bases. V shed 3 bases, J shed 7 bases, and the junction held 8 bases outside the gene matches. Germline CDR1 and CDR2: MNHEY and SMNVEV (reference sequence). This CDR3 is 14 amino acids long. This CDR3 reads CASSFGTGVYEQYF. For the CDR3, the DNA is TGTGCCAGCAGTTTCGGGACAGGTGTCTATGAGCAGTACTTC.

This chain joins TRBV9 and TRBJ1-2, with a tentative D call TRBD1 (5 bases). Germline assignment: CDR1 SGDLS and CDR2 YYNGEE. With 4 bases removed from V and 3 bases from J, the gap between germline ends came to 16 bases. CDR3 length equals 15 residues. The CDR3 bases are TGTGCCAGCAGCCCCGAGGGGTACCCAGACTATGGCTACACCTTC. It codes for CASSPEGYPDYGYTF.

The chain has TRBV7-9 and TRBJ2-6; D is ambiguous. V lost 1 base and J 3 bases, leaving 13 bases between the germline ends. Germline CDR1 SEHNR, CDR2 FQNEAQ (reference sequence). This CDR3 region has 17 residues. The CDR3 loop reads CASSLGKSLLGANVLTF. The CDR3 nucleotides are TGTGCCAGCAGCTTAGGGAAATCTTTGCTTGGGGCCAACGTCCTGACTTTC.

The CDR3 is CASSFPGTGGSGSGNTIYF. In nucleotides, the CDR3 is TGTGCCAGCAGTTTTCCCGGGACAGGTGGGTCAGGGTCTGGAAACACCATATATTTT. The chain is built from TRBV27 and TRBJ1-3; 8 positions agree with TRBD1. Germline V gene data show CDR1 as MNHEY and CDR2 as SMNVEV (reference sequence). This CDR3 has 19 residues. The V gene end was trimmed by 3 bases and the J gene end by 1 base; junction bases not matched to a gene: 14.

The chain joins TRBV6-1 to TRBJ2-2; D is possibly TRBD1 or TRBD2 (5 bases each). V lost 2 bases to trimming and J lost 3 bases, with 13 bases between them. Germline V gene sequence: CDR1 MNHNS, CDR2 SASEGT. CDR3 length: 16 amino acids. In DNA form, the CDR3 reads TGTGCCAGCAGTGAATACTCGGGACCATACACCGGGGAGCTGTTTTTT. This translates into CASSEYSGPYTGELFF.

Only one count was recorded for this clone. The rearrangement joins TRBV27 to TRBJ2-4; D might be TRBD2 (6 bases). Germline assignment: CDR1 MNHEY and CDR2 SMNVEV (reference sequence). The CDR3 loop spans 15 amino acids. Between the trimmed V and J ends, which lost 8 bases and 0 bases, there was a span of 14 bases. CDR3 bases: TGTGCCAGCTCCTGGCAGGGACTAGCCAAAAACATTCAGTACTTC. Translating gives CASSWQGLAKNIQYF.

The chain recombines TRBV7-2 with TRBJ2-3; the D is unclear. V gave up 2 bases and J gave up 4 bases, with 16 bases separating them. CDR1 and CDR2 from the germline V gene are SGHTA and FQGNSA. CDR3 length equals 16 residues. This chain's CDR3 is CASSLSYPRRADTQYF. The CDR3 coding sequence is TGTGCCAGCAGCTTATCCTACCCTAGAAGGGCAGATACGCAGTATTTT.

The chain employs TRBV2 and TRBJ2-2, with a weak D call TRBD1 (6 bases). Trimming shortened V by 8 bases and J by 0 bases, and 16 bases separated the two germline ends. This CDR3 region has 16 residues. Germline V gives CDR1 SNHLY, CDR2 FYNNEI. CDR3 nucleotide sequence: TGTGCCAGCGGCCGGGACACCATTTCGAACACCGGGGAGCTGTTTTTT. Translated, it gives CASGRDTISNTGELFF.

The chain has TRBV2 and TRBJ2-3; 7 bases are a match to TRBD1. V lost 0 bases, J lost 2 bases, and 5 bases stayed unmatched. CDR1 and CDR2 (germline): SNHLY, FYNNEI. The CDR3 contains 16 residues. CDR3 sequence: CASSEALGQPTDTQYF. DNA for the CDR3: TGTGCCAGCAGTGAAGCATTGGGACAGCCCACAGATACGCAGTATTTT. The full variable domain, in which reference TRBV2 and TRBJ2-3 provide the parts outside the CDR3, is EPEVTQTPSHQVTQMGQEVILRCVPISNHLYFYWYRQILGQKVEFLVSFYNNEISEKSEIFDDQFSVERPDGSNFTLKIRSTKLEDSAMYFCASSEALGQPTDTQYFGPGTRLTVL.

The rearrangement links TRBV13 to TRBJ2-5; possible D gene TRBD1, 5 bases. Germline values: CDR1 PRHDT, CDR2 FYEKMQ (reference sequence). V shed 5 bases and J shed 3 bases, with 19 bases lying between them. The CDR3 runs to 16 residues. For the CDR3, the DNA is TGTGCCAGCAGCCCTCGTTGGGGCGGTGGTAAAGAGACCCAGTACTTC. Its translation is CASSPRWGGGKETQYF.

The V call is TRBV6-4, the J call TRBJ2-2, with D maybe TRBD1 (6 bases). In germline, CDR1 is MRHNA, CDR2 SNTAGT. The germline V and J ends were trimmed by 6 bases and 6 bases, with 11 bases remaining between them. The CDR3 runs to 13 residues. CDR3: CASRPQGSGELFF. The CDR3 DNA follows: TGTGCCAGCAGACCCCAGGGGTCCGGGGAGCTGTTTTTT.

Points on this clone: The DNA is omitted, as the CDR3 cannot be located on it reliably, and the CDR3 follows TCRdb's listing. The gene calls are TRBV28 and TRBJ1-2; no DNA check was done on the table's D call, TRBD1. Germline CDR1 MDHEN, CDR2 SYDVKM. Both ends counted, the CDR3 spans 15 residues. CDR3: CASSLEGMGATPSPF.

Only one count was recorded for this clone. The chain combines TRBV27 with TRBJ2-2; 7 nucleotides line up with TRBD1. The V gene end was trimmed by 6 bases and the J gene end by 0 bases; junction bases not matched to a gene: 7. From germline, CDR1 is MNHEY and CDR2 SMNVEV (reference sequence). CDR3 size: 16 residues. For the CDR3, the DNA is TGTGCCAGCAGCAAGCTCGGACAGGCGAACACCGGGGAGCTGTTTTTT. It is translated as CASSKLGQANTGELFF.

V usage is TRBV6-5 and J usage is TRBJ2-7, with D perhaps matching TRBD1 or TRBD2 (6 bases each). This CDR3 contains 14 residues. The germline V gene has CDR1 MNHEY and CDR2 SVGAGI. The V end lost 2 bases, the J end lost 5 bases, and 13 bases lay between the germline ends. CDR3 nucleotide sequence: TGTGCCAGCAGTTACGCCCGGGGGCCCCACGAGCAGTACTTC. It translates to CASSYARGPHEQYF.

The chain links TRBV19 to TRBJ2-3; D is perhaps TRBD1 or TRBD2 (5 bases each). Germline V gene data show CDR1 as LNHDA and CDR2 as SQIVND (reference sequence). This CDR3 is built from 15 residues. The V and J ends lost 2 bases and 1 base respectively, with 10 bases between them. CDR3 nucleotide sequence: TGTGCCAGTAGTATATCGCAGGGAGGCACAGATACGCAGTATTTT. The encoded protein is CASSISQGGTDTQYF.

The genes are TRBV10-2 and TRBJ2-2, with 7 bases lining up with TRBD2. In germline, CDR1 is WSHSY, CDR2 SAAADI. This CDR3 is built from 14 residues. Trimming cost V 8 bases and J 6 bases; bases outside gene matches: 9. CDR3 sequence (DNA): TGCGCCAGCTGCGATGGGACTACCCCCGGGGAGCTGTTTTTT. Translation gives CASCDGTTPGELFF.

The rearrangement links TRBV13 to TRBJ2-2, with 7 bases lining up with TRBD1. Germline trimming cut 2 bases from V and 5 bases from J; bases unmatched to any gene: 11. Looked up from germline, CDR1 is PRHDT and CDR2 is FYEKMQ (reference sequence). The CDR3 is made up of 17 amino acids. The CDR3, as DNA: TGTGCCAGCAGCTTACGGACCGGGACAGAGGCGACCGGGGAGCTGTTTTTT. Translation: CASSLRTGTEATGELFF.

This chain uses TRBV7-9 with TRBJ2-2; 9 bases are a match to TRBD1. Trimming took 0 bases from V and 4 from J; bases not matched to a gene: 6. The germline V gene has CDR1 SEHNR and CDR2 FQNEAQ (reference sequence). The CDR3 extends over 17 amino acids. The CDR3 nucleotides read TGTGCCAGCAGCTTAGCCTGGACAGGGGATGGCACCGGGGAGCTGTTTTTT. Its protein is CASSLAWTGDGTGELFF.

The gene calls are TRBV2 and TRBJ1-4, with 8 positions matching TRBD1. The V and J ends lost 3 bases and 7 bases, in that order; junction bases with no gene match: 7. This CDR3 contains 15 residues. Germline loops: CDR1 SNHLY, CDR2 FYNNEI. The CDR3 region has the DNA TGTGCCAGCAGTGATCAGGGGGCAAGGTTTGAAAAACTGTTTTTT. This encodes CASSDQGARFEKLFF.

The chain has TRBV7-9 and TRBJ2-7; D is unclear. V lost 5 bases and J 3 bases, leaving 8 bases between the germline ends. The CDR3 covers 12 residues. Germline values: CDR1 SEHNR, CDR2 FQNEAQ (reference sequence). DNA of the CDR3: TGTGCCAGCAGCCCCCCAAACTACGAGCAGTACTTC. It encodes CASSPPNYEQYF. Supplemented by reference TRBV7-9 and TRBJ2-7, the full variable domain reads DTGVSQNPRHKITKRGQNVTFRCDPISEHNRLYWYRQTLGQGPEFLTYFQNEAQLEKSRLLSDRFSAERPKGSFSTLEIQRTEQGDSAMYLCASSPPNYEQYFGPGTRLTVT.

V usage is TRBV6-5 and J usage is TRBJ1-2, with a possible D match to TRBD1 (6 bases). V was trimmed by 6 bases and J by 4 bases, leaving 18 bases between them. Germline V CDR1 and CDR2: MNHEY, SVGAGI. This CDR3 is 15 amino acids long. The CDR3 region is CASRATGRSAYGYTF. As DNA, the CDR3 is TGTGCCAGCAGAGCTACAGGGAGGAGCGCCTATGGCTACACCTTC.

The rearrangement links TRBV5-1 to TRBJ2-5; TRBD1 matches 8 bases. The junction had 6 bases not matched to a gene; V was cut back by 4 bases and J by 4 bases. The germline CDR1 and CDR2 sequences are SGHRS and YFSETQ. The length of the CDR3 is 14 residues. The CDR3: CASSPRGQGETQYF. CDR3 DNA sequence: TGCGCCAGCAGCCCCCGAGGACAGGGAGAGACCCAGTACTTC.

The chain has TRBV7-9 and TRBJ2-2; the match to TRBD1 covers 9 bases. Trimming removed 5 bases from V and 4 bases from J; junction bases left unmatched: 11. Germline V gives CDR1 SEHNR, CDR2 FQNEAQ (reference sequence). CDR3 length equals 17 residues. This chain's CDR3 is CASSPVVGTGFTGELFF. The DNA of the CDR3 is TGTGCCAGCAGCCCAGTAGTCGGGACAGGGTTCACCGGGGAGCTGTTTTTT.

CDR3 loop: CASSQIRQGNNEQFF. The CDR3 nucleotides are TGCGCCAGCAGCCAAATCCGACAGGGGAACAATGAGCAGTTCTTC. The V call is TRBV4-1, the J call TRBJ2-1; TRBD1 matches 8 bases. The CDR3 is 15 residues long. Germline-derived CDR1 and CDR2 are MGHRA and YSYEKL. V gave up 2 bases and J gave up 5 bases; unmatched junction bases: 5.